A single TCR beta chain is shown here with its context. Sequencing was performed with immunoSEQ multiplex PCR; in TCRdb, only in-frame clones are kept and a portion is missing. Of 300,000 to 350,000 clones listed, around four fifths are singletons. V shed 4 bases, J shed 0 bases, and the junction held 13 bases outside the gene matches. Looked up from germline, CDR1 is SGHNT and CDR2 is YYREEE (reference sequence). The CDR3 loop spans 18 amino acids. The sample originates from a study of blood T cell repertoires in COVID-19. Study-level information: T cells, B-cell-depleted T cells, or PBMCs supplied cDNA or gDNA.

The chain is built from TRBV5-4 and TRBJ1-1; 9 nucleotides agree with TRBD1. The sample consisted of peripheral blood. The TCR comes from a young man with active or convalescent COVID-19. CDR3 nucleotide sequence: TGTGCCAGCAGCCGCATCGGGACAGGGCCAAGGGTGAACACTGAAGCTTTCTTT. It translates to CASSRIGTGPRVNTEAFF.